This T cell receptor beta chain emerged from a study of vaccination and CD4 T cells after COVID-19. Treatment indicated: approximately nine-day PBMC culture with coronavirus spike peptide pools or control peptides (ViraFEST assay). Fresh replacement IL-2 medium substituted for half the medium on days 3 and 7. Oncomine TCR Beta short-read sequencing was applied to DNA from cultured CD4+ T cells. TCRdb independently ran MiXCR on the PCR reads; one entry per CDR3 protein. The sample holds fewer than 9,000 distinct CDR3 sequences, approximately 19% seen once. V lost 5 bases and J 4 bases, leaving 20 bases between the germline ends. Germline lookup yields CDR1 MDHEN and CDR2 SYDVKM. The CDR3 is made up of 16 amino acids. In the case of this clonotype: Its antigen remains unknown.

The material was CD4+ T cells from blood, cultured in vitro, obtained after SARS-CoV-2 vaccination. The V and J genes are TRBV28 and TRBJ2-5; D possibly corresponds to TRBD1 (6 bases). The receptor's source is a human donor who had recovered from COVID-19. CDR3 in DNA: TGTGCCAGCAGTCCCAGGGGCGAGCGGAGATCAGAGACCCAGTACTTC. This codes for CASSPRGERRSETQYF.